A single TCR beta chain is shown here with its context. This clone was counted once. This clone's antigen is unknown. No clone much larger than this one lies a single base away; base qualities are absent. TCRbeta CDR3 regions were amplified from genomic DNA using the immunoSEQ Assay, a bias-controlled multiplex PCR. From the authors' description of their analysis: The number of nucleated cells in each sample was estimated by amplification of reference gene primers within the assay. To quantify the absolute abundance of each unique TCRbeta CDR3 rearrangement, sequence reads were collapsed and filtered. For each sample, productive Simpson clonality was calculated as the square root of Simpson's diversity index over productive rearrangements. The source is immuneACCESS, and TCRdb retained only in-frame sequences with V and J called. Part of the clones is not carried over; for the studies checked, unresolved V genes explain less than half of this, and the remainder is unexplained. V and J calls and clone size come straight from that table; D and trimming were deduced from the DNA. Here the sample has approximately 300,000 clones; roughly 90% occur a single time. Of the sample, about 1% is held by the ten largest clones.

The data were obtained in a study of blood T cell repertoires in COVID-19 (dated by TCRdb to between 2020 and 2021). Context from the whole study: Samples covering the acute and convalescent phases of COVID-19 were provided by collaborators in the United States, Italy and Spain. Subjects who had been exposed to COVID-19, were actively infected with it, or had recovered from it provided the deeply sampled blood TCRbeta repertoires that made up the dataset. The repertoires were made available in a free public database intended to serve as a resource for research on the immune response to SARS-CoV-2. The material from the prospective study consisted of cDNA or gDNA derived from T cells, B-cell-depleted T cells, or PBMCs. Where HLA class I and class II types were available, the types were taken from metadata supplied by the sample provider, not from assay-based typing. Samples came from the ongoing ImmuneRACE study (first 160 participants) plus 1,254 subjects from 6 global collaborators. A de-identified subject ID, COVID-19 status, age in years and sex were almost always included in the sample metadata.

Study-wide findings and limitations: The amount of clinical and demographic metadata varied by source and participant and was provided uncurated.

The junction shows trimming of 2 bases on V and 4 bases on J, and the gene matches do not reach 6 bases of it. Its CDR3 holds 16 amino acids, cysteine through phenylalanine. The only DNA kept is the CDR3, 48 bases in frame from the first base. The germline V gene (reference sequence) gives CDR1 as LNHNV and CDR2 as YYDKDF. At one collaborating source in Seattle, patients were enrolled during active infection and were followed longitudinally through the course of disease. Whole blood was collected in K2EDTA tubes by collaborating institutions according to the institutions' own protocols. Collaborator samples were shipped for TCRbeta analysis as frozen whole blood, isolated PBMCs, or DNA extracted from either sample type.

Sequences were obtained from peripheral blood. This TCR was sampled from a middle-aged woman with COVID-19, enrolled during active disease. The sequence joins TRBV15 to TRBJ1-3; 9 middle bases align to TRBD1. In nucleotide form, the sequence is TGTGCCACCAGCAGATCCTTTGGACAGGGGGGAAACACCATATATTTT. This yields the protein CATSRSFGQGGNTIYF. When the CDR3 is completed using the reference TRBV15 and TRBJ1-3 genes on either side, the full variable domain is DAMVIQNPRYQVTQFGKPVTLSCSQTLNHNVMYWYQQKSSQAPKLLFHYYDKDFNNEADTPDNFQSRRPNTSFCFLDIRSPGLGDTAMYLCATSRSFGQGGNTIYFGEGSWLTVV.